The 30 T cell receptor beta chains below come from one sample, sequenced in a study of neurological immune-mediated disorders. TCRdb passed the 5' RACE reads through MiXCR, listing each CDR3 protein once. The sample records about 42,000 distinct CDR3 sequences, roughly 21% being singletons. Time point defined: technical triplicate 3. Sequenced sample: PBMCs. The source of these receptors is a man between 60 and 75 years old with HTLV-1-associated myelopathy (HAM/TSP).

There are many counts of this clonotype. J is TRBJ2-3 and V is TRBV7-2, with D tentatively TRBD1 or TRBD2 (5 bases each). CDR1 is SGHTA and CDR2 is FQGNSA in the germline V gene. The CDR3 covers 16 residues. V lost 4 bases and J lost 5, with 19 bases in between. The CDR3 here is CASSSPRDPSVDTQYF. CDR3 sequence (DNA): TGTGCCAGCAGCTCCCCCCGGGACCCGTCGGTAGATACGCAGTATTTT.

The sample holds a few counts of this clonotype. The V call is TRBV27, the J call TRBJ1-1, with D possibly matching TRBD1 (6 bases). The CDR3 is 15 amino acids. CDR1 is MNHEY, CDR2 SMNVEV, per germline (reference sequence). V lost 6 bases to trimming and J lost 0 bases, with 14 bases between them. The CDR3 coding sequence is TGTGCCAGCAGCTTTGGGGGCAGTCTGAACACTGAAGCTTTCTTT. Translated, it gives CASSFGGSLNTEAFF.

This clonotype came up many times. The V and J genes are TRBV20-1 and TRBJ2-1; 14 bases line up with TRBD2. Germline V gene lookup returns CDR1 DFQATT and CDR2 SNEGSKA (reference sequence). This CDR3 spans 14 amino acids. V was pared by 1 base and J by 10 bases, with 3 bases of the junction left unmatched. CDR3 coding DNA: TGCAGTGCTAGAGCGAGACTAGCGGGAGGGGAGCAGTTCTTC. It translates to CSARARLAGGEQFF.

This clonotype was detected ten times or more. The chain combines TRBV11-2 with TRBJ2-1; D is possibly TRBD2 (6 bases). Trimming cost V 0 bases and J 9 bases, with 15 bases left between them. The CDR3 is 15 amino acids. Per the germline V gene, CDR1 is SGHAT and CDR2 is FQNNGV. CDR3 protein: CASSLEASARAEQFF. The CDR3 DNA reads TGTGCCAGCAGCTTAGAGGCTAGCGCAAGGGCTGAGCAGTTCTTC.

The sample holds many counts of this clonotype. This rearrangement joins TRBV7-9 to TRBJ2-1; 9 bases match TRBD1. The germline CDR1 and CDR2 sequences are SEHNR and FQNEAQ (reference sequence). The junction had 6 bases not matched to a gene; V was cut back by 5 bases and J by 4 bases. The CDR3 is made up of 15 amino acids. CDR3: CASSPDRGKYNEQFF. CDR3 coding DNA: TGTGCCAGCAGCCCGGACAGGGGCAAATACAATGAGCAGTTCTTC.

This clonotype has ten or more counts. The gene calls are TRBV14 and TRBJ2-7, with D perhaps matching TRBD2 (6 bases). CDR3 size: 12 residues. CDR1 SGHDN and CDR2 FVKESK come from the germline V gene. Trimming left V 3 bases short and J 3 bases short, with 6 bases between. CDR3 DNA sequence: TGTGCCAGCAGCCACGGGAGCTACGAGCAGTACTTC. This encodes CASSHGSYEQYF.

The chain has TRBV30 and TRBJ2-3; D remains ambiguous. This CDR3 comprises 12 residues. Looked up from germline, CDR1 is GTSNPN and CDR2 is SVGIG (reference sequence). Trimming stripped 2 bases from V and 4 bases from J, with 7 bases between. The CDR3 sequence: CAWSLIADTQYF. The CDR3 coding sequence is TGTGCCTGGAGTCTGATAGCAGATACGCAGTATTTT.

At least ten counts were recorded for this clonotype. The rearrangement links TRBV6-1 to TRBJ2-2; the D is unclear. V was pared by 5 bases and J by 5 bases, with 6 bases between. Germline V gene sequence: CDR1 MNHNS, CDR2 SASEGT. The length of the CDR3 is 12 residues. The CDR3 nucleotides are TGTGCCAGCAGTACCTGGACCGGGGAGCTGTTTTTT. It specifies CASSTWTGELFF.

Concerning this clonotype itself: This may come from a read error, since a much larger clone is one base off. The chain has TRBV6-6 and TRBJ2-7; no firm D call. Looked up from germline, CDR1 is MNHNY and CDR2 is SVGAGI (reference sequence). This CDR3 has 11 residues. V shed 0 bases and J shed 11 bases, with 8 bases lying between them. The CDR3 coding sequence is TGTGCCAGCAGTTACTCCCTGGAGAAGTACTTC. Translated, it gives CASSYSLEKYF.

This clonotype was seen a few times. This chain links TRBV19 with TRBJ2-5, with D unclear. The germline CDR1 and CDR2 sequences are LNHDA and SQIVND (reference sequence). This CDR3 comprises 15 residues. V was trimmed by 1 base and J by 2 bases, leaving 11 bases between them. The DNA for the CDR3 is TGTGCCAGTAGTATAGGATTCTTCGAGCAAGAGACCCAGTACTTC. Translated: CASSIGFFEQETQYF.

In this sample, this clonotype turned up many times. The chain is built from TRBV5-1 and TRBJ2-5; D is unclear. Germline V gives CDR1 SGHRS, CDR2 YFSETQ. Trimming pared 0 bases from V and 10 bases from J, leaving 13 bases between. The CDR3 is 13 amino acids. DNA of the CDR3: TGCGCCAGCAGCTTGGCAGGACGTGAGGTCCAGTACTTC. As protein: CASSLAGREVQYF.

Comments on this clonotype: A read error is possible here, since a much larger clone lies one base away. The chain joins TRBV20-1 to TRBJ2-7; 9 nucleotides line up with TRBD2. With V trimmed by 2 bases and J by 6 bases, 5 bases remained unmatched. In germline, CDR1 is DFQATT, CDR2 SNEGSKA (reference sequence). The CDR3 loop spans 13 amino acids. The CDR3 loop reads CSARLAGASEQYF. CDR3 DNA: TGCAGTGCTAGATTAGCGGGAGCTAGCGAGCAGTACTTC.

Many counts were recorded for this clonotype. The chain links TRBV5-1 to TRBJ1-2, with no clear D. Germline lookup yields CDR1 SGHRS and CDR2 YFSETQ. This CDR3 region has 17 residues. V gave up 3 bases and J gave up 2 bases, with 20 bases separating them. The CDR3 is CASSSGSPLITNYGYTF. The CDR3 region has the DNA TGCGCCAGCAGCTCCGGGTCGCCATTAATAACGAACTATGGCTACACCTTC.

Many counts were recorded for this clonotype. The rearrangement uses TRBV12-3 or TRBV12-4 and TRBJ2-7; TRBD2 matches 8 bases. This CDR3 is 14 amino acids long. V was pared by 3 bases and J by 3 bases, with 4 bases of the junction left unmatched. The CDR3 protein is CASSLSGSYYEQYF. DNA for the CDR3: TGTGCCAGCAGTTTGAGCGGGAGCTACTACGAGCAGTACTTC.

This chain joins TRBV5-1 and TRBJ2-2; no clear D gene. The germline V gene has CDR1 SGHRS and CDR2 YFSETQ. The CDR3 spans 12 residues. V gave up 4 bases and J gave up 6 bases, with 7 bases separating them. The CDR3 DNA sequence: TGCGCCAGCAGCCTAGAGCCCGGGGAGCTGTTTTTT. As protein: CASSLEPGELFF.

At least ten counts were recorded for this clonotype. CDR3 sequence: CATQRGSTGEQYF. CDR3 in DNA: TGTGCCACCCAACGGGGGTCTACGGGCGAGCAGTACTTC. This rearrangement joins TRBV6-5 to TRBJ2-7, with TRBD2 as a possible D gene (6 bases). V was trimmed by 10 bases and J by 6 bases, leaving 19 bases between them. Germline V gene data show CDR1 as MNHEY and CDR2 as SVGAGI. The CDR3 totals 13 residues.

This clonotype has at least ten counts. As DNA, the CDR3 is TGTGCCAGCAGCCCCCTGGGGGGTTTATCCTACAATGAGCAGTTCTTC. Its translation is CASSPLGGLSYNEQFF. The rearrangement joins TRBV9 to TRBJ2-1, with D possibly being TRBD2 (6 bases). V lost 4 bases and J 1 base, leaving 15 bases between the germline ends. The CDR3 consists of 16 residues. Germline V lookup: CDR1 SGDLS, CDR2 YYNGEE.

The chain has TRBV7-6 and TRBJ2-2, with D tentatively TRBD2 (5 bases). Trimming took off 5 bases at V and 0 bases at J, with 16 bases between the two ends. CDR3 size: 17 residues. CDR1 SGHVS and CDR2 FNYEAQ come from the germline V gene. The DNA of the CDR3 is TGTGCCAGCAGCCAAACGTCTACCGGGACGAACACCGGGGAGCTGTTTTTT. Its translation: CASSQTSTGTNTGELFF.

About this clonotype: It may be a read error: a sequence one base away is much more abundant. V usage is TRBV10-3 and J usage is TRBJ2-1, with D maybe TRBD1 (5 bases). The germline V gene has CDR1 ENHRY and CDR2 SYGVKD. This CDR3 region has 15 residues. The V gene lost 0 bases and the J gene lost 9 bases, with 15 bases spanning the gap. The CDR3 DNA is TGTGCCATCAGTGAGTCGGACCAGGGTAACAGTGAGCAGTTCTTC. Protein sequence: CAISESDQGNSEQFF.

This clonotype was observed many times. The chain links TRBV5-1 to TRBJ1-1; D perhaps matches TRBD1 (5 bases). V lost 0 bases and J lost 4, with 13 bases in between. The CDR3 loop spans 15 amino acids. Germline assignment: CDR1 SGHRS and CDR2 YFSETQ. CDR3 sequence: CASSLAVGVGTEAFF. CDR3 coding DNA: TGCGCCAGCAGCTTGGCCGTGGGGGTCGGCACTGAAGCTTTCTTT.

This clonotype was seen many times. The chain has TRBV5-1 and TRBJ2-7; a weak D match, TRBD2 (7 bases). The CDR3 has 15 residues. Germline-derived CDR1 and CDR2 are SGHRS and YFSETQ. Trimming removed 0 bases from V and 4 bases from J, with 14 bases in between. CDR3 sequence: CASSLDSGGQYEQYF. CDR3 nucleotides: TGCGCCAGCAGCTTGGATTCCGGGGGGCAGTACGAGCAGTACTTC.

CDR3 residues: CAVGGGGNSGNSYNEQFF. CDR3 sequence (DNA): TGTGCCGTCGGAGGGGGAGGTAATAGCGGGAACTCCTACAATGAGCAGTTCTTC. The V gene is TRBV10-3, the J gene TRBJ2-1; 8 nucleotides match TRBD2. CDR1 ENHRY and CDR2 SYGVKD come from the germline V gene. Trimming cost V 11 bases and J 0 bases; bases outside gene matches: 18. This CDR3 contains 18 residues.

This clonotype was detected many times. The gene calls are TRBV11-1 and TRBJ2-1, with 7 nucleotides matching TRBD2. The CDR3 extends over 18 amino acids. The J segment lost 7 bases and the V segment lost 5 bases, leaving 20 bases of the junction unmatched. Per the germline V gene, CDR1 is SGHAT and CDR2 is FQDESV (reference sequence). CDR3 nucleotides: TGTGCCAGCAGCCCCCCTCTGGGGTGGGAGGGCCCCTCGAATGAGCAGTTCTTC. Translating gives CASSPPLGWEGPSNEQFF.

This clonotype has at least ten counts. The chain is built from TRBV9 and TRBJ2-3; D possibly corresponds to TRBD2 (5 bases). Germline V gene lookup returns CDR1 SGDLS and CDR2 YYNGEE. The CDR3 contains 16 residues. V was pared by 0 bases and J by 4 bases, with 15 bases between. CDR3 bases: TGTGCCAGCAGCGTAGCGGGGAAGGAGTTCGCAGATACGCAGTATTTT. It is translated as CASSVAGKEFADTQYF.

This clonotype was seen many times. The V and J genes are TRBV24-1 and TRBJ2-1; D unclear. This CDR3 is 11 amino acids long. Germline CDR1 is KGHDR and CDR2 is SFDVKD. V was cut by 9 bases and J by 8 bases, with 10 bases left in between. CDR3 sequence: CATQRRDEQFF. The CDR3 bases are TGTGCCACCCAACGGCGCGATGAGCAGTTCTTC.

This clonotype was recorded many times. The chain recombines TRBV20-1 with TRBJ1-1; a weak D match, TRBD1 (5 bases). V was pared by 3 bases and J by 4 bases, with 12 bases between. CDR3 length: 13 amino acids. The V gene's germline CDR1 is DFQATT and CDR2 SNEGSKA (reference sequence). CDR3 DNA: TGCAGTGCTAGGACAGCCGGCGGCACTGAAGCTTTCTTT. This translates into CSARTAGGTEAFF.

With regard to this clonotype: A read error may account for a junction end that differs from germline. V usage is TRBV7-9 and J usage is TRBJ2-1, with 10 bases fitting TRBD2. CDR1 and CDR2 from the germline V gene are SEHNR and FQNEAQ (reference sequence). The CDR3 has 15 amino acids. CDR3 amino acids: CASSSTSGAYNERLF. DNA for the CDR3: TGTGCCAGCAGCTCTACTAGCGGGGCCTACAATGAGCGGTTATTC.

In this sample, this clonotype turned up many times. The chain joins TRBV5-1 to TRBJ1-2; TRBD1 aligns across 7 bases. This CDR3 is built from 15 residues. Looked up from germline, CDR1 is SGHRS and CDR2 is YFSETQ. Trimming took 0 bases from V and 8 from J; bases not matched to a gene: 10. CDR3 DNA sequence: TGCGCCAGCAGCTTGGTTCTCAGGGGGGGAGAAGGCTACACCTTC. Protein: CASSLVLRGGEGYTF. Full variable domain (missing parts from reference TRBV5-1 and TRBJ1-2): KAGVTQTPRYLIKTRGQQVTLSCSPISGHRSVSWYQQTPGQGLQFLFEYFSETQRNKGNFPGRFSGRQFSNSRSEMNVSTLELGDSALYLCASSLVLRGGEGYTFGSGTRLTVV.

This clonotype was seen repeatedly, ten times or more. The gene calls are TRBV6-5 and TRBJ1-2; no firm D call. The CDR3 loop spans 15 amino acids. V was trimmed by 4 bases and J by 8 bases, leaving 20 bases between them. Germline lookup yields CDR1 MNHEY and CDR2 SVGAGI. The CDR3 loop is CASSSNRLGSGGYTF. The CDR3 DNA reads TGTGCCAGCAGTTCCAATCGGCTCGGGAGCGGAGGCTACACCTTC.

This clonotype was observed at least ten times. The V call is TRBV7-2, the J call TRBJ1-6, with 10 positions matching TRBD1. The CDR3 is 14 amino acids. Germline trimming cut 5 bases from V and 7 bases from J; bases unmatched to any gene: 2. Germline V lookup: CDR1 SGHTA, CDR2 FQGNSA. The CDR3 nucleotides are TGTGCCAGCAGCAGGGGACAGGGGAATTCACCCCTCCACTTT. It encodes CASSRGQGNSPLHF.